This TCR beta chain came from a study of beta chain features in type 1 diabetes. The V gene lost 5 bases and the J gene lost 11 bases, with 16 bases spanning the gap. This CDR3 has 12 amino acids. Germline loops: CDR1 MNHNS, CDR2 SASEGT. Expressed TCRB transcripts were sequenced, since all the RNA that had been isolated was reverse transcribed. Using immunoSEQ multiplex PCR, the repertoire was profiled, and TCRdb retains in-frame clones only, with some absent. This sample carries 810,000 or so clones, 17% of them seen once, and the ten largest clones take 0.02% to 0.03%. The genes are TRBV6-1 and TRBJ2-7; D assignment may be TRBD1 or TRBD2 (5 bases each). Sequencing was performed on naive CD4+ T cells from blood. This receptor was taken from a woman younger than 30 in good health. CDR3 sequence (DNA): TGTGCCAGCAGTCAAGGCCCCGGGACCGAGTACTTC. It codes for CASSQGPGTEYF.